A selection of T cell receptor beta chains follows, all from one sample in a study of blood T cell repertoires in COVID-19. Clones were read by immunoSEQ multiplex PCR, and TCRdb kept only the in-frame ones, dropping some. The sample carries 300,000 to 400,000 clones, 90% recorded once. Sample: PBMCs or T cells enriched from blood (not recorded which). These TCRs come from a young woman who had been exposed to COVID-19. The CDR3 runs from the conserved cysteine through the conserved F or W. D genes are given only for firm matches. Expanded clones are given a class, and other clones once, few, many or no size at all.

len: 14; d_gene: -; abundance: -; v_gene: TRBV18; j_gene: TRBJ1-5; CDR3aa: CASSPGQINQPQHF; CDR3nt: TGTGCCAGCTCACCTGGACAGATCAATCAGCCCCAGCATTTT
len: 17; d_gene: -; abundance: -; v_gene: TRBV4-3; j_gene: TRBJ2-7; CDR3aa: CASSQDSGGRYSYEQYF; CDR3nt: TGCGCCAGCAGCCAAGATTCCGGTGGTAGATACTCCTACGAGCAGTACTTC
len: 21; d_gene: TRBD1; abundance: -; v_gene: TRBV24-1; j_gene: TRBJ1-3; CDR3aa: CATSDLHSGTGTFSSGNTIYF; CDR3nt: TGTGCCACCAGTGATTTGCACTCCGGGACAGGGACCTTTAGCTCTGGAAACACCATATATTTT
len: 17; d_gene: TRBD2; abundance: -; v_gene: TRBV4-1; j_gene: TRBJ2-1; CDR3aa: CASSSKAPTSGGNEQFF; CDR3nt: TGCGCCAGCAGCTCAAAGGCCCCGACTAGCGGGGGGAATGAGCAGTTCTTC
len: 18; d_gene: TRBD1; abundance: few; v_gene: TRBV23-1; j_gene: TRBJ2-7; CDR3aa: CASSHSNRPDRGSYEQYF; CDR3nt: TGCGCCAGCAGTCATTCTAATCGCCCGGACAGGGGCTCCTACGAGCAGTACTTC
len: 14; d_gene: -; abundance: -; v_gene: TRBV6-1; j_gene: TRBJ1-1; CDR3aa: CASSDIRGRTEAFF; CDR3nt: TGTGCCAGCAGTGATATCAGGGGAAGGACTGAAGCTTTCTTT
len: 16; d_gene: TRBD1; abundance: -; v_gene: TRBV7-3; j_gene: TRBJ1-1; CDR3aa: CASSPGQVRDYTEAFF; CDR3nt: TGTGCCAGCAGTCCAGGACAGGTGAGGGACTACACTGAAGCTTTCTTT
len: 16; d_gene: TRBD1; abundance: -; v_gene: TRBV9; j_gene: TRBJ1-6; CDR3aa: CASSVGGGQGNSPLHF; CDR3nt: TGTGCCAGCAGCGTAGGTGGGGGACAGGGGAATTCACCCCTCCACTTT
len: 16; d_gene: -; abundance: -; v_gene: TRBV7-8; j_gene: TRBJ1-5; CDR3aa: CASSRDGRPADQPQHF; CDR3nt: TGTGCCAGCAGCCGCGACGGACGGCCAGCGGATCAGCCCCAGCATTTT
len: 13; d_gene: TRBD1; abundance: -; v_gene: TRBV18; j_gene: TRBJ1-1; CDR3aa: CASSPVTGPEAFF; CDR3nt: TGTGCCAGCTCACCCGTGACAGGGCCTGAAGCTTTCTTT
len: 14; d_gene: -; abundance: -; v_gene: TRBV11-3; j_gene: TRBJ2-7; CDR3aa: CASSLGGTSYEQYF; CDR3nt: TGTGCCAGCAGCTTAGGAGGCACCTCCTACGAGCAGTACTTC
len: 14; d_gene: -; abundance: once; v_gene: TRBV6-5; j_gene: TRBJ1-5; CDR3aa: CASNPVNSNQPQHF; CDR3nt: TGTGCCAGCAATCCAGTCAATAGCAATCAGCCCCAGCATTTT
len: 18; d_gene: TRBD1; abundance: -; v_gene: TRBV27; j_gene: TRBJ1-6; CDR3aa: CASSLLRTGDWGTPPLHF; CDR3nt: TGTGCCAGCAGTTTACTTCGGACAGGTGATTGGGGGACCCCACCCCTCCACTTT
len: 12; d_gene: -; abundance: -; v_gene: TRBV3-1/TRBV3-2; j_gene: TRBJ2-5; CDR3aa: CASSPFRETQYF; CDR3nt: TGTGCCAGCAGCCCCTTTCGGGAGACCCAGTACTTC
len: 14; d_gene: TRBD2; abundance: once; v_gene: TRBV5-1; j_gene: TRBJ2-3; CDR3aa: CAGSRGGAADTQYF; CDR3nt: TGCGCCGGCAGTCGCGGGGGGGCCGCAGATACGCAGTATTTT
len: 15; d_gene: -; abundance: -; v_gene: TRBV7-3; j_gene: TRBJ1-5; CDR3aa: CASSLNGGSNQPQHF; CDR3nt: TGTGCCAGCAGCTTAAACGGGGGGAGCAATCAGCCCCAGCATTTT
len: 15; d_gene: -; abundance: -; v_gene: TRBV19; j_gene: TRBJ1-2; CDR3aa: CASSIGVGRYYGYTF; CDR3nt: TGTGCCAGTAGTATAGGCGTCGGCAGGTACTATGGCTACACCTTC
len: 13; d_gene: TRBD1; abundance: once; v_gene: TRBV10-3; j_gene: TRBJ2-7; CDR3aa: CAISVDRGREQYF; CDR3nt: TGTGCCATCAGCGTGGACAGGGGACGCGAGCAGTACTTC
len: 14; d_gene: -; abundance: once; v_gene: TRBV14; j_gene: TRBJ1-2; CDR3aa: CASSPQGANYGYTF; CDR3nt: TGTGCCAGCAGCCCACAGGGAGCTAACTATGGCTACACCTTC
len: 15; d_gene: -; abundance: -; v_gene: TRBV5-1; j_gene: TRBJ2-5; CDR3aa: CASSLVGQPDATQYF; CDR3nt: TGCGCCAGCAGCTTGGTGGGGCAGCCGGATGCGACCCAGTACTTC
len: 16; d_gene: TRBD1; abundance: -; v_gene: TRBV5-3; j_gene: TRBJ2-7; CDR3aa: CARSHLRDSYFYEQYF; CDR3nt: TGTGCCAGAAGCCATCTCCGGGACAGCTACTTCTACGAGCAGTACTTC
len: 16; d_gene: -; abundance: -; v_gene: TRBV5-1; j_gene: TRBJ1-5; CDR3aa: CASSLGPGAQGQPQHF; CDR3nt: TGCGCCAGCAGCTTGGGTCCAGGGGCACAGGGTCAGCCCCAGCATTTT
len: 13; d_gene: -; abundance: -; v_gene: TRBV21-1; j_gene: TRBJ1-2; CDR3aa: CASSKKGRDGYTF; CDR3nt: TGTGCCAGCAGCAAAAAGGGGAGGGATGGCTACACCTTC
len: 13; d_gene: -; abundance: -; v_gene: TRBV4-3; j_gene: TRBJ1-1; CDR3aa: CASSQEVVGVAFF; CDR3nt: TGCGCCAGCAGCCAAGAAGTCGTAGGGGTAGCTTTCTTT
len: 14; d_gene: -; abundance: once; v_gene: TRBV3-1/TRBV3-2; j_gene: TRBJ1-5; CDR3aa: CASSQAGINQPQHF; CDR3nt: TGTGCCAGCAGCCAAGCAGGGATTAATCAGCCCCAGCATTTT
len: 14; d_gene: TRBD1; abundance: -; v_gene: TRBV11-3; j_gene: TRBJ1-2; CDR3aa: CASSLGQGSEGYTF; CDR3nt: TGTGCCAGCAGCTTAGGACAGGGATCGGAAGGCTACACCTTC
len: 13; d_gene: -; abundance: -; v_gene: TRBV18; j_gene: TRBJ2-6; CDR3aa: CASSPARANVLTF; CDR3nt: TGTGCCAGCTCACCCGCGAGGGCCAACGTCCTGACTTTC
len: 13; d_gene: -; abundance: -; v_gene: TRBV7-8; j_gene: TRBJ1-1; CDR3aa: CASSPHEGTEAFF; CDR3nt: TGTGCCAGCAGCCCACATGAGGGCACTGAAGCTTTCTTT
len: 13; d_gene: -; abundance: -; v_gene: TRBV19; j_gene: TRBJ2-7; CDR3aa: CASSLGSLGEQYF; CDR3nt: TGTGCCAGTAGTCTCGGATCACTCGGGGAGCAGTACTTC
len: 13; d_gene: TRBD2; abundance: once; v_gene: TRBV25-1; j_gene: TRBJ2-5; CDR3aa: CASSGRGQETQYF; CDR3nt: TGTGCCAGCAGTGGGCGGGGGCAAGAGACCCAGTACTTC
len: 13; d_gene: TRBD2; abundance: -; v_gene: TRBV7-2; j_gene: TRBJ2-5; CDR3aa: CASSPPGEGTQYF; CDR3nt: TGTGCCAGCAGCCCCCCCGGGGAGGGGACCCAGTACTTC
len: 20; d_gene: -; abundance: -; v_gene: TRBV2; j_gene: TRBJ1-2; CDR3aa: CASSGSDKVGDGRPWDGYTF; CDR3nt: TGTGCCAGCAGTGGATCAGATAAGGTGGGAGACGGACGCCCTTGGGATGGCTACACCTTC
len: 14; d_gene: TRBD1; abundance: few; v_gene: TRBV9; j_gene: TRBJ2-7; CDR3aa: CASSVDPGGYEQYF; CDR3nt: TGTGCCAGCAGCGTAGATCCAGGGGGCTACGAGCAGTACTTC
len: 13; d_gene: -; abundance: once; v_gene: TRBV9; j_gene: TRBJ2-7; CDR3aa: CASSGGEPYEQYF; CDR3nt: TGTGCCAGCAGTGGAGGGGAGCCCTACGAGCAGTACTTC
len: 13; d_gene: -; abundance: -; v_gene: TRBV27; j_gene: TRBJ1-2; CDR3aa: CASSLSGSRGYTF; CDR3nt: TGTGCCAGCAGTTTATCAGGGAGTAGGGGCTACACCTTC
len: 14; d_gene: -; abundance: -; v_gene: TRBV7-8; j_gene: TRBJ1-2; CDR3aa: CASSSSGTPYGYTF; CDR3nt: TGTGCCAGCAGCTCATCCGGGACTCCCTATGGCTACACCTTC
len: 14; d_gene: -; abundance: -; v_gene: TRBV24-1; j_gene: TRBJ2-6; CDR3aa: CATSAGSGANVLTF; CDR3nt: TGTGCCACCAGTGCGGGTTCTGGGGCCAACGTCCTGACTTTC
len: 15; d_gene: -; abundance: -; v_gene: TRBV19; j_gene: TRBJ2-1; CDR3aa: CASSIAGRGNNEQFF; CDR3nt: TGTGCCAGTAGTATCGCGGGACGAGGGAACAATGAGCAGTTCTTC
len: 17; d_gene: TRBD2; abundance: -; v_gene: TRBV19; j_gene: TRBJ2-1; CDR3aa: CASSLSGGALSYNEQFF; CDR3nt: TGTGCCAGTAGTTTGAGCGGGGGGGCTTTAAGTTACAATGAGCAGTTCTTC